What follows are 17 T cell receptor beta chains derived from one specimen sequenced in a study of T cell changes during pregnancy in multiple sclerosis. The table came from immunoSEQ multiplex PCR; TCRdb's copy has only in-frame clones and leaves some out. Among tens of thousands of clones, 85% to 95% were seen once, and the ten largest hold about 0.8%. The specimen comprised peripheral blood, sampled in the third trimester of pregnancy. These receptors were taken from a female donor with multiple sclerosis, enrolled in a pregnancy study.

The gene calls are TRBV9 and TRBJ1-3; D perhaps matches TRBD1 (5 bases). CDR3 length: 15 amino acids. Trimming removed 2 bases at V and 2 bases at J, with 11 bases between. Germline V gene lookup returns CDR1 SGDLS and CDR2 YYNGEE. The DNA of the CDR3 is TGTGCCAGCAGCGTCTCCGGGACTGCTGGAAACACCATATATTTT. Translated: CASSVSGTAGNTIYF. Full variable domain (outside the CDR3, taken from reference TRBV9 and TRBJ1-3): DSGVTQTPKHLITATGQRVTLRCSPRSGDLSVYWYQQSLDQGLQFLIQYYNGEERAKGNILERFSAQQFPDLHSELNLSSLELGDSALYFCASSVSGTAGNTIYFGEGSWLTVV.

The V call is TRBV5-1, the J call TRBJ2-3, with TRBD2 matching over 8 bases. This CDR3 has 17 residues. The germline V gene has CDR1 SGHRS and CDR2 YFSETQ. Losses at the gene ends were 3 bases for V and 5 bases for J; bases not matched to a gene: 14. CDR3 nucleotides: TGCGCCAGCAGCTCACAACGAACAGCGGGGGTGGGAGATACGCAGTATTTT. It translates to CASSSQRTAGVGDTQYF.

As for this clone: In the same sample, other DNA sequences code for this CDR3. The chain combines TRBV19 with TRBJ1-5, with D perhaps matching TRBD1 (5 bases). With 2 bases removed from V and 4 bases from J, the gap between germline ends came to 9 bases. CDR3 length: 14 residues. CDR1 and CDR2 (germline): LNHDA, SQIVND (reference sequence). The CDR3 spells CASSIRDSNQPQHF. The CDR3 DNA reads TGTGCCAGTAGTATAAGGGACTCAAATCAGCCCCAGCATTTT.

The chain uses TRBV5-6 and TRBJ2-7; weak D call: TRBD1 (6 bases). V was cut by 4 bases and J by 2 bases, with 10 bases left in between. Germline V CDR1 and CDR2: SGHDT, YYEEEE. This CDR3 has 13 residues. CDR3 in amino acids: CASSARGTYEQYF. The DNA for the CDR3 is TGTGCCAGCAGCGCCAGGGGAACCTACGAGCAGTACTTC. The full variable domain, completed using reference TRBV5-6 and TRBJ2-7, is DAGVTQSPTHLIKTRGQQVTLRCSPKSGHDTVSWYQQALGQGPQFIFQYYEEEERQRGNFPDRFSGHQFPNYSSELNVNALLLGDSALYLCASSARGTYEQYFGPGTRLTVT.

The chain has TRBV6-1 and TRBJ1-3; D remains ambiguous. Trimming took 5 bases from V and 2 from J, leaving 13 bases between them. Germline V lookup: CDR1 MNHNS, CDR2 SASEGT. The CDR3 is made up of 15 amino acids. The CDR3 spells CASSPASSTGNTIYF. DNA for the CDR3: TGTGCCAGCAGTCCTGCCTCTAGCACTGGAAACACCATATATTTT.

J is TRBJ2-7 and V is TRBV5-4; TRBD1 aligns across 7 bases. The trim removed 0 bases at V and 5 bases at J, leaving 5 bases unmatched. Germline V gene lookup returns CDR1 SGHNT and CDR2 YYREEE (reference sequence). This CDR3 comprises 14 residues. The CDR3 sequence is CASSLGQGRDEQYF. In DNA, the CDR3 is TGTGCCAGCAGCTTGGGACAGGGACGGGACGAGCAGTACTTC.

The CDR3 DNA reads TGTGCCAGCAGCTTGGGCAGGGACTACGAGCAGTACTTC. Residues: CASSLGRDYEQYF. V and J are TRBV5-6 and TRBJ2-7, with D possibly being TRBD1 (5 bases). The V gene's germline CDR1 is SGHDT and CDR2 YYEEEE. The CDR3 is 13 residues long. V was clipped by 0 bases and J by 3 bases, with 7 bases between them.

This clone was picked up one time. The gene calls are TRBV19 and TRBJ2-1; TRBD2 agrees at 10 bases. CDR1 LNHDA and CDR2 SQIVND come from the germline V gene (reference sequence). Trimming took 9 bases from V and 6 from J; bases not matched to a gene: 8. The CDR3 totals 14 residues. CDR3 protein: CARMSGRVPNEQFF. CDR3 bases: TGTGCCAGGATGAGCGGGAGGGTTCCCAATGAGCAGTTCTTC.

This chain joins TRBV5-1 and TRBJ2-7, with 7 bases that match TRBD2. The CDR3 contains 15 residues. The V gene end was trimmed by 4 bases and the J gene end by 3 bases; junction bases not matched to a gene: 10. In germline, CDR1 is SGHRS, CDR2 YFSETQ. Here the CDR3 DNA reads TGCGCCAGCAGCCTCCTCCCCGGGACTAACTACGAGCAGTACTTC. Translated: CASSLLPGTNYEQYF. The variable domain in full, with the rest retrieved from reference TRBV5-1 and TRBJ2-7, is KAGVTQTPRYLIKTRGQQVTLSCSPISGHRSVSWYQQTPGQGLQFLFEYFSETQRNKGNFPGRFSGRQFSNSRSEMNVSTLELGDSALYLCASSLLPGTNYEQYFGPGTRLTVT.

The V gene is TRBV6-6, the J gene TRBJ2-7; TRBD2 is a possible D gene (6 bases). The V gene lost 5 bases and the J gene lost 2 bases, with 13 bases spanning the gap. In germline, CDR1 is MNHNY, CDR2 SVGAGI (reference sequence). The CDR3 extends over 14 amino acids. Here the CDR3 DNA reads TGTGCCAGCAGTCCCCCGGGAGCACCCTACGAGCAGTACTTC. Its translation is CASSPPGAPYEQYF.

V and J are TRBV6-5 and TRBJ2-1; maybe TRBD2 (5 bases). V was trimmed by 7 bases and J by 2 bases, leaving 15 bases between them. This CDR3 has 15 residues. From germline, CDR1 is MNHEY and CDR2 SVGAGI. The chain's CDR3 is CASTGAGLTYNEQFF. For the CDR3, the DNA is TGTGCCAGCACTGGCGCGGGCCTCACCTACAATGAGCAGTTCTTC.

The chain is built from TRBV29-1 and TRBJ2-1; 13 bases line up with TRBD2. With V trimmed by 8 bases and J by 8 bases, 6 bases remained unmatched. This CDR3 comprises 13 residues. Germline V gives CDR1 SQVTM, CDR2 ANQGSEA. The CDR3 DNA sequence: TGCAGCTTAGGACTAGCGGGAGATTATGAGCAGTTCTTC. Translation gives CSLGLAGDYEQFF.

This chain joins TRBV25-1 and TRBJ1-2; D remains unclear. Germline assignment: CDR1 MGHDK and CDR2 SYGVNS. The CDR3 length is 13 residues. V lost 4 bases and J lost 8, with 14 bases in between. CDR3 region: CASSGLSMGGYTF. The CDR3 bases are TGTGCCAGCAGTGGGCTTTCCATGGGCGGCTACACCTTC.

The gene calls are TRBV27 and TRBJ2-3, with 8 nucleotides matching TRBD2. V gave up 3 bases and J gave up 14 bases; unmatched junction bases: 13. Germline values: CDR1 MNHEY, CDR2 SMNVEV (reference sequence). The CDR3 length is 14 residues. In DNA, the CDR3 is TGTGCCAGCAGTTTGGGGCAAAGGGCGGGAGGAACGTATTTT. Its translation: CASSLGQRAGGTYF.

The J gene is TRBJ2-2, the V gene TRBV28, with 13 bases identical to TRBD2. The CDR3 extends over 16 amino acids. The junction had 3 bases not matched to a gene; V was cut back by 1 base and J by 7 bases. Germline CDR1 MDHEN, CDR2 SYDVKM. As DNA, the CDR3 is TGTGCCAGCAGTTTATCTGGGACTAGCGGGATCGGGGAGCTGTTTTTT. Translating gives CASSLSGTSGIGELFF.

The rearrangement joins TRBV6-5 to TRBJ2-1, with 9 bases matching TRBD2. Germline V gene sequence: CDR1 MNHEY, CDR2 SVGAGI. The CDR3 has 14 amino acids. Unmatched junction bases numbered 7, after V lost 5 bases and J lost 8 bases. CDR3 in DNA: TGTGCCAGCAGTCCGGGACTAGCAACAGATGAGCAGTTCTTC. Its protein product is CASSPGLATDEQFF.

The rearrangement links TRBV5-5 to TRBJ2-7, with 8 bases matching TRBD2. With 2 bases clipped from V and 3 bases from J, the junction kept 4 bases outside the gene matches. CDR1 is SGHKS, CDR2 YYEKEE, per germline (reference sequence). This CDR3 contains 14 residues. The CDR3 DNA reads TGTGCCAGCAGCTTCGGTCTAGCGGGCTACGAGCAGTACTTC. Its translation: CASSFGLAGYEQYF.